The present T cell receptor (beta chain) was sequenced within a study of intratumoral heterogeneity in liver cancer. Study at large: Patients were mostly male, median age around 65 years.

Patients had early-stage hepatocellular carcinoma, untreated before resection. Samples came from areas without visible necrosis or hemorrhage. V was shortened by 5 bases and J by 11 bases, with 15 bases between the two germline ends. Germline V CDR1 and CDR2: SGHVS, FNYEAQ. This CDR3 has 13 amino acids. Produced via immunoSEQ multiplex PCR; TCRdb's table is partial and in-frame only. The sample carries 21,000 or so clones, about two thirds recorded once. The clonotype comes from a woman in her 70s with hepatocellular carcinoma. The specimen comprised tumor-adjacent normal tissue, sampled before any cancer treatment. The chain employs TRBV7-6 and TRBJ2-2; maybe TRBD2 (6 bases). CDR3 DNA: TGTGCCAGCAGCAAGGAGGGTCTTGGAGAGCTGTTTTTT. Residues: CASSKEGLGELFF. Based on the CDR3 plus reference TRBV7-6 and TRBJ2-2, the full variable domain is GAGVSQSPRYKVTKRGQDVALRCDPISGHVSLYWYRQALGQGPEFLTYFNYEAQQDKSGLPNDRFSAERPEGSISTLTIQRTEQRDSAMYRCASSKEGLGELFFGEGSRLTVL.